The rows below give T cell receptor beta chains drawn from one sample of a study of response to subunit inactivated influenza vaccine. A single record per CDR3 protein comes from TCRdb applying MiXCR to the RT-PCR reads. The profile shows about 300,000 distinct CDR3 sequences, about a fifth of them singletons. The sequencing used PBMCs from blood, collected approximately 22 months after vaccination. These receptor sequences come from a man in his fifties or sixties who received an inactivated influenza vaccine. CDR3s include the opening cysteine and the closing phenylalanine or tryptophan.

V gene: TRBV28; J gene: TRBJ2-3; CDR3 protein: CASSSRQATDTQYF
V gene: TRBV5-1; J gene: TRBJ1-2; CDR3 protein: CASSYLPVANYGYTF
V gene: TRBV7-2; J gene: TRBJ2-1; CDR3 protein: CASSPLRQGSNEQFF
V gene: TRBV5-1; J gene: TRBJ2-7; CDR3 protein: CASSLGLENSYEQYF
V gene: TRBV5-1; J gene: TRBJ2-3; CDR3 protein: CASSYGTSGSTDTQYF
V gene: TRBV20-1; J gene: TRBJ1-1; CDR3 protein: CSARAQGGDTEAFF
V gene: TRBV5-5; J gene: TRBJ1-2; CDR3 protein: CASSSIRDGYGYTF
V gene: TRBV11-3; J gene: TRBJ2-2; CDR3 protein: CASRSLRTSSGELFF
V gene: TRBV27; J gene: TRBJ2-7; CDR3 protein: CASSHGGSEQYF
V gene: TRBV19; J gene: TRBJ1-1; CDR3 protein: CASTVGGTEAFF
V gene: TRBV12-3/TRBV12-4; J gene: TRBJ2-7; CDR3 protein: CASSLGTSGSYSYEQYF
V gene: TRBV7-6; J gene: TRBJ1-1; CDR3 protein: CASSPDRLGLEAFF
V gene: TRBV5-6; J gene: TRBJ2-7; CDR3 protein: CASSLWGDYSYEQYF
V gene: TRBV5-1; J gene: TRBJ1-1; CDR3 protein: CASSPEVGVTEAFF
V gene: TRBV5-1; J gene: TRBJ1-1; CDR3 protein: CASSFSRLNTEAFF
V gene: TRBV28; J gene: TRBJ2-4; CDR3 protein: CASSFGGVAKNIQYF
V gene: TRBV4-3; J gene: TRBJ2-6; CDR3 protein: CASSQEDSGRANVLTF
V gene: TRBV9; J gene: TRBJ2-5; CDR3 protein: CASSASGGTQYF
V gene: TRBV18; J gene: TRBJ1-6; CDR3 protein: CASSPLGQESPLHF
V gene: TRBV7-9; J gene: TRBJ2-3; CDR3 protein: CASSLQGTDTQYF